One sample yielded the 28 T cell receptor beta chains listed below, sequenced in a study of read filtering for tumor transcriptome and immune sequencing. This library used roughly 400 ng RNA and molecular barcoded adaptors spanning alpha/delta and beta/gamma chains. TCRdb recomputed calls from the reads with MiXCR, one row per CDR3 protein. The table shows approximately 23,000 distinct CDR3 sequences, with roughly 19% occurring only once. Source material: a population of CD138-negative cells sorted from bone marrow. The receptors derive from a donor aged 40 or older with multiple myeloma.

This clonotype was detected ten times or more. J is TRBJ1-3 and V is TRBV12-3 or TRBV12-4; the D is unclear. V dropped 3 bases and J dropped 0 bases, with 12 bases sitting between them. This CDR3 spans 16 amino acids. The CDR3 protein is CASSFGSTSSGNTIYF. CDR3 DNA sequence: TGTGCCAGCAGTTTTGGTTCTACGAGCTCTGGAAACACCATATATTTT.

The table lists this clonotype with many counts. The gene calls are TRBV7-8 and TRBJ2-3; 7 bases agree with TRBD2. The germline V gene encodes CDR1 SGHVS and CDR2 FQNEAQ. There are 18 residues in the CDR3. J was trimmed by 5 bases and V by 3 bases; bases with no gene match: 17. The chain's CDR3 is CASSFVGVGEGLQDTQYF. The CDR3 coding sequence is TGTGCCAGCAGCTTCGTTGGAGTGGGGGAGGGCCTGCAAGATACGCAGTATTTT.

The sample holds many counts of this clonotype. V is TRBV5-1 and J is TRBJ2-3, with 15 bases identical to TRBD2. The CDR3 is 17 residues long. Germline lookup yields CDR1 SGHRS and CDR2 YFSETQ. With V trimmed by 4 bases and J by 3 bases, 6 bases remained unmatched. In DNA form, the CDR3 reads TGCGCCAGCAGCGTGGGACTAGCGGGAGGAGGAACAGATACGCAGTATTTT. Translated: CASSVGLAGGGTDTQYF.

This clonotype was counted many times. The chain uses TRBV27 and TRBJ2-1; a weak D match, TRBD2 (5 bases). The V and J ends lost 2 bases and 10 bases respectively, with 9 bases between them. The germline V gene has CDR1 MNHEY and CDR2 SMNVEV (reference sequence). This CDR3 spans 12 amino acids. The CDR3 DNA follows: TGTGCCAGCAGTTTAGGAGCGGACGAGCAGTTCTTC. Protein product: CASSLGADEQFF.

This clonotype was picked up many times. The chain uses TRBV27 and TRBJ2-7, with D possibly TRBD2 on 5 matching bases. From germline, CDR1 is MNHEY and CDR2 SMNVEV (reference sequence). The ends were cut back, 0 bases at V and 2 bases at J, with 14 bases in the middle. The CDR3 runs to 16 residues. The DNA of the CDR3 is TGTGCCAGCAGTTTATCGGCCGGAACGGGAACCTACGAGCAGTACTTC. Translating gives CASSLSAGTGTYEQYF.

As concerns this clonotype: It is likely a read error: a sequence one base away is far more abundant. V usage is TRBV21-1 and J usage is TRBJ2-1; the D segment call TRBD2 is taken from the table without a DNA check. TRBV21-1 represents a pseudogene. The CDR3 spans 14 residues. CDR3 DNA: TGTGCCAGCAGCTTAGCAGCGGGAGCCAATGTGCAGTTCTTC. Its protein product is CASSLAAGANVQFF.

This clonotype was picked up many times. The CDR3 here is CAWSRDSGAKGEQFF. DNA of the CDR3: TGTGCCTGGAGTCGGGATAGCGGGGCCAAGGGTGAGCAGTTCTTC. The J gene is TRBJ2-1, the V gene TRBV30; 8 positions match TRBD2. The CDR3 is 15 residues long. V gave up 2 bases and J gave up 9 bases; unmatched junction bases: 12. The V gene's germline CDR1 is GTSNPN and CDR2 SVGIG (reference sequence). Filled out from reference TRBV30 and TRBJ2-1, the complete variable domain reads SQTIHQWPATLVQPVGSPLSLECTVEGTSNPNLYWYRQAAGRGLQLLFYSVGIGQISSEVPQNLSASRPQDRQFILSSKKLLLSDSGFYLCAWSRDSGAKGEQFFGPGTRLTVL.

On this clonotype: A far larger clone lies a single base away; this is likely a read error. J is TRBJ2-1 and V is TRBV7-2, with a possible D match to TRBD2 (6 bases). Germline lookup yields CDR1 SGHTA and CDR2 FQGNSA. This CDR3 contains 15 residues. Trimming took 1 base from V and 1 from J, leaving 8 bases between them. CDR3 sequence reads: CASSLGGVSYNEQFF. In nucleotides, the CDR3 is TGTGCCAGCAGCTTAGGGGGGGTATCCTACAATGAGCAGTTCTTC.

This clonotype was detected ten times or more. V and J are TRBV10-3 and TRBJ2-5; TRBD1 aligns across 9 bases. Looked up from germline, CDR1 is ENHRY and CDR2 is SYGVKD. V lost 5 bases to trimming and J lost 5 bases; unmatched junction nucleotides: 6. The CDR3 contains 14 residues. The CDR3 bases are TGTGCCATCAGTCTGACAGGGGGTGAGGAGACCCAGTACTTC. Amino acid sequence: CAISLTGGEETQYF.

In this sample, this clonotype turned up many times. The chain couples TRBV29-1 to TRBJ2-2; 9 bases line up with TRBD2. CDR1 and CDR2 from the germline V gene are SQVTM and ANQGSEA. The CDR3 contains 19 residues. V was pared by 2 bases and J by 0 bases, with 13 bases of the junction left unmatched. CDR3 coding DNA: TGCAGCGTTGAAAGGGGGACTAGCCGAGAACCTGCGAACACCGGGGAGCTGTTTTTT. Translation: CSVERGTSREPANTGELFF.

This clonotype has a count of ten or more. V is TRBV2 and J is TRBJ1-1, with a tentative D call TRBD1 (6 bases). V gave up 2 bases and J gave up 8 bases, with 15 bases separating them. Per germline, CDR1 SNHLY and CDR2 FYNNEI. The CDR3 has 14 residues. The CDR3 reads CASSERRGGTEAFF. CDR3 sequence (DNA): TGTGCCAGCAGTGAACGAAGAGGGGGAACCGAAGCTTTCTTT.

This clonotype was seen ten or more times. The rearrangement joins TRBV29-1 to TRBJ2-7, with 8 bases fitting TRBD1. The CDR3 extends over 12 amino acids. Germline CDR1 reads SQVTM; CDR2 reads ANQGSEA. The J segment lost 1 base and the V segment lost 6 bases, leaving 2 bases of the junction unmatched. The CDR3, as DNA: TGCAGCGTGAGACAGGGGTCCTACGAGCAGTACTTC. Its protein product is CSVRQGSYEQYF.

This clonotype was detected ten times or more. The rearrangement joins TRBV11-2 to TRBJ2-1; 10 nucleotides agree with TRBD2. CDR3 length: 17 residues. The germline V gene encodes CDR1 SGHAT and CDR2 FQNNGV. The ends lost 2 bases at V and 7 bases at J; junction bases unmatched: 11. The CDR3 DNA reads TGTGCCAGCAGCTTAAAGGGTAGCGGGAGGCTTTTGAATGAGCAGTTCTTC. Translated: CASSLKGSGRLLNEQFF.

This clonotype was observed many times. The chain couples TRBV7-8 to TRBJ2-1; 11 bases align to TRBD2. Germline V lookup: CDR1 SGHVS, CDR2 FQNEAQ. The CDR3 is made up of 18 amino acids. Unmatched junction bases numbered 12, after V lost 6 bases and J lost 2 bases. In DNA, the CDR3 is TGTGCCAGCAGTTCAGGGGCTCTAGCGGGAGGTCCCTACAATGAGCAGTTCTTC. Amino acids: CASSSGALAGGPYNEQFF.

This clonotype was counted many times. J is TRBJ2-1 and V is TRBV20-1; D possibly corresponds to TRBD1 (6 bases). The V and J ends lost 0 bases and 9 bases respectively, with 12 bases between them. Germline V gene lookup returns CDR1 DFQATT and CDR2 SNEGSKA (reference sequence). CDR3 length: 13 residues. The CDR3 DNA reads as TGCAGTGCTAGAGACCTGAGGGGGTCTGAGCAGTTCTTC. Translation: CSARDLRGSEQFF.

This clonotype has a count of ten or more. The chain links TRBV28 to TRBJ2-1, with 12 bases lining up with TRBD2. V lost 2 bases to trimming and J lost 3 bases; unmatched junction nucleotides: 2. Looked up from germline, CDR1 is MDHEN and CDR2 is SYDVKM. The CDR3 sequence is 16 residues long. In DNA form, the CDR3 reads TGTGCCAGCAGTTTACTAGCGGGAGGGAACTACAATGAGCAGTTCTTC. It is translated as CASSLLAGGNYNEQFF. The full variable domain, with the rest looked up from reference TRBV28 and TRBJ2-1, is DVKVTQSSRYLVKRTGEKVFLECVQDMDHENMFWYRQDPGLGLRLIYFSYDVKMKEKGDIPEGYSVSREKKERFSLILESASTNQTSMYLCASSLLAGGNYNEQFFGPGTRLTVL.

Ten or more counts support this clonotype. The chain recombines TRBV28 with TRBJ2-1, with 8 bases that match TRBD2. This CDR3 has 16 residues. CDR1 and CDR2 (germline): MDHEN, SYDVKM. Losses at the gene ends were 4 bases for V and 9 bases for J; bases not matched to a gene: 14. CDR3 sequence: CASSWGGAGGSVEQFF. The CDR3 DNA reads TGTGCCAGCAGTTGGGGGGGGGCGGGAGGTTCCGTTGAGCAGTTCTTC.

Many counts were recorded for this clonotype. This chain's CDR3 is CASSSTLAGEGGEQYF. CDR3 coding DNA: TGTGCCAGCAGCTCCACTCTAGCGGGAGAAGGGGGCGAGCAGTACTTC. The chain combines TRBV2 with TRBJ2-7; 10 nucleotides agree with TRBD2. V lost 6 bases, J lost 6 bases, and 14 bases stayed unmatched. The CDR3 consists of 16 residues. Per the germline V gene, CDR1 is SNHLY and CDR2 is FYNNEI.

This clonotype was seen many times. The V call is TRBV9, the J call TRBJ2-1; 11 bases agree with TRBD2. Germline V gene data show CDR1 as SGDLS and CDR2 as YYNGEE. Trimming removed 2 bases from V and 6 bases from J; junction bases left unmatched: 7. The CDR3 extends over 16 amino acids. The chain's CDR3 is CASSVVAGGRGNEQFF. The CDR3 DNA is TGTGCCAGCAGCGTCGTAGCGGGAGGGCGGGGCAATGAGCAGTTCTTC.

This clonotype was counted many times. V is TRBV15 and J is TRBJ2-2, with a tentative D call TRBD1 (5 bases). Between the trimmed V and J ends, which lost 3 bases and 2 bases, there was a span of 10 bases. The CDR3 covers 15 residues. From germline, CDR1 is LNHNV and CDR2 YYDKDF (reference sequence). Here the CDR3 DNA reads TGTGCCACCAGCAGCCGAAGGGGAAACACCGGGGAGCTGTTTTTT. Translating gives CATSSRRGNTGELFF.

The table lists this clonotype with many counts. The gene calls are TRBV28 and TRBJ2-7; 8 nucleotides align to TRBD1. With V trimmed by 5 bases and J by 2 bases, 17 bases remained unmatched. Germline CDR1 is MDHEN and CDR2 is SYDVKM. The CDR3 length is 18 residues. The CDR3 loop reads CASSHKPTHSTGAYEQYF. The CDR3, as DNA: TGTGCCAGCAGTCACAAGCCTACCCACTCGACAGGGGCCTACGAGCAGTACTTC.

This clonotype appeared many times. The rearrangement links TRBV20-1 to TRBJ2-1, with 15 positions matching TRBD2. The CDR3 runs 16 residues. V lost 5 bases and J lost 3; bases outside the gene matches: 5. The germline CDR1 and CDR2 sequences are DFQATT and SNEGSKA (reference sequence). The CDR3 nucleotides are TGCAGTGCTGACCCGGGACTAGCGGGAGGCTACAATGAGCAGTTCTTC. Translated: CSADPGLAGGYNEQFF.

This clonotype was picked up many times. The CDR3 region has the DNA TGTGCCAGCAGGCTAACCGGGACCGGGGAGCTGTTTTTT. It codes for CASRLTGTGELFF. This sequence joins TRBV6-1 and TRBJ2-2; D uncertain. CDR3 length: 13 amino acids. V lost 6 bases to trimming and J lost 5 bases, with 10 bases between them. The V gene's germline CDR1 is MNHNS and CDR2 SASEGT.

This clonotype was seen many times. Here the CDR3 reads CASIPPHGFVQYF. The CDR3 DNA follows: TGTGCCAGTATCCCACCCCATGGGTTCGTGCAGTATTTT. This rearrangement joins TRBV19 to TRBJ2-3; D remains unclear. The V end was cut by 7 bases, the J end by 11 bases, with 19 bases between. The CDR3 has 13 amino acids. From germline, CDR1 is LNHDA and CDR2 SQIVND (reference sequence).

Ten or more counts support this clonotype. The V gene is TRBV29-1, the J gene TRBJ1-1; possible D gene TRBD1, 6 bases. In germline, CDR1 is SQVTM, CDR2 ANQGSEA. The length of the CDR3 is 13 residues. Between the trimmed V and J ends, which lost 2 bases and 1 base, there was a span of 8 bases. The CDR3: CSVERGANTEAFF. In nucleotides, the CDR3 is TGCAGCGTTGAAAGGGGGGCGAACACTGAAGCTTTCTTT.

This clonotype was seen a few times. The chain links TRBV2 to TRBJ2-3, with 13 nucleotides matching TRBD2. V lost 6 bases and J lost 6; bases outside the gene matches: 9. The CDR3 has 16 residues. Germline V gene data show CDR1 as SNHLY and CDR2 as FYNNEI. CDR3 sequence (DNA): TGTGCCAGCAGCTTCGGACTAGCGGGAGTAGGGGATACGCAGTATTTT. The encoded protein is CASSFGLAGVGDTQYF.

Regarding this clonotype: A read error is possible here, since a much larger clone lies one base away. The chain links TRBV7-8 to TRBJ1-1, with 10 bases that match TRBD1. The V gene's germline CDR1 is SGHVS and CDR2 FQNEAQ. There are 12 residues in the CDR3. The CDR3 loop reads CASRPGQGQASF. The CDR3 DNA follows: TGTGCCAGCAGACCGGGACAGGGGCAAGCTTCCTTT.

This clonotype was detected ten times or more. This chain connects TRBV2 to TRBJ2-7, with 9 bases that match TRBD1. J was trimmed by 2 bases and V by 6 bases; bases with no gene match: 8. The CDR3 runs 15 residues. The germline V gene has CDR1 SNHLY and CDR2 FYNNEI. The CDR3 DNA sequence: TGTGCCAGCAGGGCCGGGACAGGGTGGACCTACGAGCAGTACTTC. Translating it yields CASRAGTGWTYEQYF. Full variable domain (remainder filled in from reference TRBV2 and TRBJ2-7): EPEVTQTPSHQVTQMGQEVILRCVPISNHLYFYWYRQILGQKVEFLVSFYNNEISEKSEIFDDQFSVERPDGSNFTLKIRSTKLEDSAMYFCASRAGTGWTYEQYFGPGTRLTVT.